This paragraph reports one T cell receptor beta chain. Libraries were prepared by immunoSEQ multiplex PCR; TCRdb keeps only in-frame clonotypes and omits some of them. The sample includes about 150,000 clones, roughly 88% of them seen just once. The sample originates from a study of blood T cell repertoires in COVID-19. Background on the study: COVID-19 samples from acute and convalescent phases originated in the United States, Italy and Spain. The cDNA or gDNA used as material had been derived from T cells, B-cell-depleted T cells, or PBMCs.

Germline CDR1 reads SGHKS; CDR2 reads YYEKEE (reference sequence). Trimming took 2 bases from V and 9 from J; bases not matched to a gene: 3. This CDR3 is 14 amino acids long. The rearrangement links TRBV5-5 to TRBJ1-6; 9 positions match TRBD1. The clonotype was recovered from a man between 60 and 75 years old with active or convalescent COVID-19. Sequenced input: peripheral blood. The CDR3 DNA sequence: TGTGCCAGCAGCTTAAGACAGGGGGGTTCACCCCTCCACTTT. Translation: CASSLRQGGSPLHF.